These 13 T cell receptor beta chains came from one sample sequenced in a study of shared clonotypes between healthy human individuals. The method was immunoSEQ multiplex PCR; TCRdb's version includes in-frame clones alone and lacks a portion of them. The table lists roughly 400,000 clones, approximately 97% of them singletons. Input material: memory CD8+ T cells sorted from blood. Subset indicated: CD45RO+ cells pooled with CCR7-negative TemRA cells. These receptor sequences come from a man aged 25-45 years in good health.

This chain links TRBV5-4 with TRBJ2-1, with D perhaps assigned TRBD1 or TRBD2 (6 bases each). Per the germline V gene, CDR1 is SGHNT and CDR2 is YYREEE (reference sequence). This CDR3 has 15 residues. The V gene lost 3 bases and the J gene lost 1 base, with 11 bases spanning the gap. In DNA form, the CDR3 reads TGTGCCAGCAGCTCAGAGGGGGGATCCTACAATGAGCAGTTCTTC. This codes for CASSSEGGSYNEQFF.

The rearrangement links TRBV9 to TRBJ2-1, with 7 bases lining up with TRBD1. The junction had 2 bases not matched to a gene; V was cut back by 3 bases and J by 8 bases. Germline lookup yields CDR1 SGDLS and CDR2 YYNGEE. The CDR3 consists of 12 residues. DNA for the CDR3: TGTGCCAGCAGCGGACAGGGTTATGAGCAGTTCTTC. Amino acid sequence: CASSGQGYEQFF.

CDR3 sequence reads: CASSLEAGGVGYEQYF. The CDR3 DNA is TGTGCCAGTAGTTTGGAAGCGGGAGGCGTGGGCTACGAGCAGTACTTC. The V gene is TRBV19, the J gene TRBJ2-7; 9 bases align to TRBD2. The CDR3 is 16 amino acids. Germline V gives CDR1 LNHDA, CDR2 SQIVND (reference sequence). J lost 3 bases, V lost 5 bases, and 11 bases had no gene match.

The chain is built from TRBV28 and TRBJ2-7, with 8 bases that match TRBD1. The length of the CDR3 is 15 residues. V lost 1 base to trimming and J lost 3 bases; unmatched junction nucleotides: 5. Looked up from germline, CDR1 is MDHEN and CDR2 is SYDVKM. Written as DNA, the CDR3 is TGTGCCAGCAGTTTATCCGGGACAGGTAACTACGAGCAGTACTTC. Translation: CASSLSGTGNYEQYF.

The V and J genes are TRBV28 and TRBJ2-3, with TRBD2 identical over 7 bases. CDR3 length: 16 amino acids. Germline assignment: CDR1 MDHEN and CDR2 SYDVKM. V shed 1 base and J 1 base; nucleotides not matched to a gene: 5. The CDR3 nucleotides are TGTGCCAGCAGTTTATTGGTGCTAGCGGGCACAGATACGCAGTATTTT. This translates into CASSLLVLAGTDTQYF.

The CDR3: CASSEASGRSKNIQYF. The CDR3 coding sequence is TGTGCCAGCAGTGAAGCTAGCGGGAGAAGCAAAAACATTCAGTACTTC. The rearrangement uses TRBV6-1 and TRBJ2-4, with 9 bases that match TRBD2. This CDR3 has 16 amino acids. The germline V gene has CDR1 MNHNS and CDR2 SASEGT. The V and J ends lost 0 bases and 3 bases, in that order; junction bases with no gene match: 3.

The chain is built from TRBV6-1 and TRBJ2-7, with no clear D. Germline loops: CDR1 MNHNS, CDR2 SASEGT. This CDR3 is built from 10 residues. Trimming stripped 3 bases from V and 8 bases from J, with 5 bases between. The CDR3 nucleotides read TGTGCCAGCAGTGAGATGAAGCAGTACTTC. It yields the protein CASSEMKQYF.

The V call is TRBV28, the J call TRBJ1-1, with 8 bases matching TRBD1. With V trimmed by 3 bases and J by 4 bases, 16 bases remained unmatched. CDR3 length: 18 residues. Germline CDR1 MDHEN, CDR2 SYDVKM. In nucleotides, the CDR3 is TGTGCCAGCAGTTTTCCCTCCCAGGGGGCGGGGGGAGGCACTGAAGCTTTCTTT. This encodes CASSFPSQGAGGGTEAFF. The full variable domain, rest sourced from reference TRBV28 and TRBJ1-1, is DVKVTQSSRYLVKRTGEKVFLECVQDMDHENMFWYRQDPGLGLRLIYFSYDVKMKEKGDIPEGYSVSREKKERFSLILESASTNQTSMYLCASSFPSQGAGGGTEAFFGQGTRLTVV.

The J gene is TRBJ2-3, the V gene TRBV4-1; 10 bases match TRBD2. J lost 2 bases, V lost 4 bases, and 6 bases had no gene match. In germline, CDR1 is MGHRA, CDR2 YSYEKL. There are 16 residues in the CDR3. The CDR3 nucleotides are TGCGCCAGCAGCCTTGCCGGGACTAGCGCCACAGATACGCAGTATTTT. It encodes CASSLAGTSATDTQYF.

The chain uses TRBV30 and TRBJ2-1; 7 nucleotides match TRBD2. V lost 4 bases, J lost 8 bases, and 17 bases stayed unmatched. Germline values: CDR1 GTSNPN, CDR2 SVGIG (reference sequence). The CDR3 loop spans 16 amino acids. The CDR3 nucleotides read TGTGCCTGGACCCAAGGGTTGCGGGAGAGCAGCGATGAGCAGTTCTTC. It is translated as CAWTQGLRESSDEQFF.

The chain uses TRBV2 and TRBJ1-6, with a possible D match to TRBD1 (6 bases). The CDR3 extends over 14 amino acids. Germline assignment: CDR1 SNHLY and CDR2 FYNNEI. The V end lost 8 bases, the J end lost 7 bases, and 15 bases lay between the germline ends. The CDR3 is CASCRGQTNSPLHF. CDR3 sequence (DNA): TGTGCCAGCTGTAGGGGACAAACGAATTCACCCCTCCACTTT.

The CDR3 DNA sequence: TGTGCCAGCAGCCAAGATCCTAGCCCGTACTCAGATACGCAGTATTTT. Protein sequence: CASSQDPSPYSDTQYF. This sequence joins TRBV4-2 and TRBJ2-3; TRBD2 might be the D (5 bases). V was cut by 0 bases and J by 4 bases, with 14 bases left in between. The CDR3 is 16 residues long. Germline lookup yields CDR1 LGHNA and CDR2 YNFKEQ.

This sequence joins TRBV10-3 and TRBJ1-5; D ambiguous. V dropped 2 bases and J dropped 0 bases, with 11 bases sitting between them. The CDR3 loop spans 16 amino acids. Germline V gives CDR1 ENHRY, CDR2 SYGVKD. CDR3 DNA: TGTGCCATCAGTGAGGGATTTTTCGATAGCAATCAGCCCCAGCATTTT. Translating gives CAISEGFFDSNQPQHF.